This T cell receptor beta chain was identified in a study of vaccination and CD4 T cells after COVID-19. In its sample, this clonotype was seen a few times. The antigen remains undetermined. The germline V gene has CDR1 SGHTA and CDR2 FQGNSA. Trimming cost V 4 bases and J 4 bases; bases outside gene matches: 8. The CDR3 has 16 residues. Researchers used the Oncomine TCR Beta short-read assay to sequence DNA from cultured CD4+ T cells. Genomic DNA from cultured CD4+ T cells was extracted. MiXCR, applied by TCRdb to the PCR reads, yields one record per CDR3 protein. The table includes some 10,000 distinct CDR3 sequences, 29% detected once. The treatment: roughly nine-day PBMC culture with coronavirus spike peptide pools or control peptides (ViraFEST assay). CD4+ T-cell collection from the unexposed donor predated the COVID-19 pandemic (2011-2018). Peptide pools at 8 to 10 ug/ml, together with approximately 10 IU/ml IL-2, were added to cultures of about 2 million PBMCs per well. A half-volume replacement of the medium with fresh IL-2 medium was performed on days 3 and 7.

The source material was CD4+ T cells from blood, cultured in vitro. This sequence was found in a human donor in good health. The rearrangement uses TRBV7-2 and TRBJ2-1; 9 bases line up with TRBD2. In DNA, the CDR3 is TGTGCCAGCAGCTCGAGCGTTAGCGGGAGATACAATGAGCAGTTCTTC. This translates into CASSSSVSGRYNEQFF.